The subject of this entry is one T cell receptor beta chain. What this receptor recognizes is not known. Within one base of it there is no much larger clone, and no base qualities were kept. Library preparation employed 5' RACE. The data were produced on an Illumina HiSeq 2500. A second PCR of 7 to 11 cycles was performed with a sample-barcoded 5' primer and a J-beta primer mix. Each TCR beta cDNA molecule received a unique molecular identifier from a template-switch 5' adaptor carrying 12 random nucleotides. At least 2.5 million CDR3-containing paired-end reads were obtained from each sample. All of the RNA was converted into first-strand cDNA using the Mint cDNA synthesis kit, with a TRBC-specific oligonucleotide serving as the primer. After uracil-DNA glycosylase treatment, a first 18-cycle PCR used universal primers M1SS and BC2_uni_R on all cDNA. The study's own analysis went as follows. Each sample was normalized by randomly selecting 1 million high-quality reads, each carrying a distinct molecular identifier. Reads sharing molecular identifiers were discarded rather than binned into consensus sequences. MiTCR, with a Q25 quality threshold and the strictest error-elimination algorithm, was used for CDR3 identification, clonotype clustering and error correction. A nonparametric unseen species model using Euler transformation provided a lower-bound estimate of total TCR beta diversity. In-frame beta chains were kept once TCRdb had trimmed the public reads at Q25 with fastp and called clones with MiXCR. One record per CDR3 amino acid sequence lists the most common genes and DNA. The authors' filters were not applied to this entry. The sample has 730,000 or so distinct CDR3 sequences on record, roughly two fifths of them singletons. The ten largest clones add up to about 32% of the sample.

V is pared back by 7 bases and J by 2 bases, with 14 bases lying between the germline termini. Measured from the cysteine to the phenylalanine, the CDR3 is 14 residues long. The kept DNA is CDR3 alone, 42 bases in frame from the first base. CDR1 and CDR2 were assigned from the germline V gene as SGHTA and FQGNSA. Systemically healthy Caucasian individuals from Russia, around 38 in total and aged roughly 6 to 90 years, were included as donors. Approximately 10 milliliters of peripheral blood were collected from each donor into EDTA-treated Vacutainer tubes. Ficoll-Paque density-gradient centrifugation was used to isolate PBMCs, with at least 6.5 million obtained per sample. Trizol reagent was used to extract total RNA from the PBMCs, yielding at least 6 micrograms per sample. The percentages of naive CD45RAhigh/CD27high T cells were determined by flow cytometry on a PBMC aliquot from every donor. The data are from a study of blood T cells in healthy people across ages (dated by TCRdb to the mid-2010s). Regarding the study in general: In model experiments, roughly one uniquely barcoded TCR beta cDNA molecule per two T cells was captured by template switching. The study measured age-related changes in TCR beta repertoire diversity using deep sequencing normalized with unique cDNA molecular identifiers. Donors were grouped into four age groups: young (average 16 years), middle-aged (roughly 38), aged (62) and long-lived (approximately 75). Donors of different ages were randomly distributed across sequencing lanes to avoid experimental bias. Two additional independent replicas of 1 million unique cDNA reads from the same blood draw were analyzed for two donors (one aged 18 to 30 and one aged 80 or older). Overall study results and their limits: Compared with the aged group, the long-lived group had more naive CD4+ T cells, fewer expanded clones and increased TCR diversity, suggesting age selection. Estimates of total diversity from one million sequenced T cells were regarded as lower bounds and underestimates. The CMV infection status of donors was not known, potentially confounding age-related changes in expanded clonotypes. Bulk unsorted PBMC profiling prevented conclusive comparison of naive and antigen-experienced compartments. The percentage of naive T cells measured by flow cytometry correlated strongly with observed TCR beta diversity. Observed TCR beta diversity per million T cells fell roughly linearly with age, and a significant reduction was already apparent by age around 39.

The sequence came from an older man in good health. What was sequenced was blood. The chain was built from TRBV7-2 and TRBJ1-1; TRBD1 might be the D gene, on 6 matching bases. The DNA sequence follows: TGTACCAGCACCCAAAGGGGGGGAAACACTGAAGCTTTCTTT. Its coded protein is CTSTQRGGNTEAFF.